The next 7 T cell receptor beta chains were all read from a single sample in a study of blood T cell repertoires in COVID-19. This table comes from immunoSEQ multiplex PCR, and its TCRdb copy is limited to in-frame clones, with some not included. The sample holds fewer than 400,000 clones, 75% to 90% seen once. The sample comprised peripheral blood. These receptors were collected from a young woman with COVID-19, enrolled during active disease.

The chain employs TRBV7-2 and TRBJ1-2; D perhaps matches TRBD1 (5 bases). The V gene's germline CDR1 is SGHTA and CDR2 FQGNSA. CDR3 length: 13 residues. Trimming removed 7 bases from V and 4 bases from J, with 13 bases in between. Here the CDR3 reads CASTSGFSYGYTF. CDR3 nucleotides: TGTGCCAGCACCTCAGGGTTCTCCTATGGCTACACCTTC. Using reference TRBV7-2 and TRBJ1-2 for the parts outside the CDR3, the full variable domain is GAGVSQSPSNKVTEKGKDVELRCDPISGHTALYWYRQSLGQGLEFLIYFQGNSAPDKSGLPSDRFSAERTGGSVSTLTIQRTQQEDSAVYLCASTSGFSYGYTFGSGTRLTVV.

This clone showed up just a few times. The chain uses TRBV10-1 and TRBJ2-7, with TRBD2 matching 10 bases. Germline loops: CDR1 WNHNN, CDR2 SYGVQD (reference sequence). The CDR3 length is 15 residues. The J segment lost 6 bases and the V segment lost 3 bases, leaving 8 bases of the junction unmatched. The CDR3 protein is CASSDSGRLRTEQYF. Written as DNA, the CDR3 is TGCGCCAGCAGTGATAGCGGGAGGCTGAGAACCGAGCAGTACTTC.

The rearrangement joins TRBV11-2 to TRBJ2-7, with 11 bases matching TRBD2. CDR3 length: 17 residues. V shed 0 bases and J 2 bases; nucleotides not matched to a gene: 6. Per the germline V gene, CDR1 is SGHAT and CDR2 is FQNNGV. Written as DNA, the CDR3 is TGTGCCAGCAGCTTAGATCCGGGGACTAGCGGAACCTACGAGCAGTACTTC. Amino acid sequence: CASSLDPGTSGTYEQYF.

The chain combines TRBV5-6 with TRBJ2-7; 7 bases match TRBD1. CDR1 and CDR2 (germline): SGHDT, YYEEEE. Trimming removed 0 bases from V and 6 bases from J; junction bases left unmatched: 3. This CDR3 contains 13 residues. CDR3 loop: CASSLDRGSEQYF. Written as DNA, the CDR3 is TGTGCCAGCAGCTTGGACAGGGGAAGCGAGCAGTACTTC.

This rearrangement joins TRBV19 to TRBJ2-1; D might be TRBD2 (5 bases). This CDR3 has 16 amino acids. CDR1 is LNHDA and CDR2 is SQIVND in the germline V gene (reference sequence). Trimming removed 1 base at V and 3 bases at J, with 13 bases between. The CDR3 DNA sequence: TGTGCCAGTAGTATAGCGGCTAGCAGATACTACAATGAGCAGTTCTTC. It encodes CASSIAASRYYNEQFF.

This clone was detected many times. The gene calls are TRBV5-1 and TRBJ2-2, with TRBD2 matching over 7 bases. V trimming: 5 bases; J trimming: 1 base; junction bases outside the gene matches: 8. The germline V gene encodes CDR1 SGHRS and CDR2 YFSETQ. The CDR3 has 16 residues. The CDR3 here is CASSLGGSRNTGELFF. DNA for the CDR3: TGCGCCAGCAGTCTGGGGGGGAGTAGGAACACCGGGGAGCTGTTTTTT.

This chain uses TRBV2 with TRBJ1-2; D remains unclear. This CDR3 has 13 amino acids. Trimming stripped 7 bases from V and 5 bases from J, with 14 bases between. Per the germline V gene, CDR1 is SNHLY and CDR2 is FYNNEI. In DNA, the CDR3 is TGTGCCAGCAAGCTTGCCAGCGCATATGGCTACACCTTC. It yields the protein CASKLASAYGYTF.